Sequencing of this TCR beta chain was carried out in a study of cytomegalovirus exposure and HLA in healthy donors. The PCR made use of 60 Vbeta and 13 Jbeta primers. Generated by immunoSEQ multiplex PCR, the TCRdb table keeps only in-frame clones and is missing some. The sample lists about 120,000 clones, less than 80% occurring once. Germline V lookup: CDR1 SGHNT, CDR2 YYREEE (reference sequence). Both ends counted, the CDR3 spans 11 residues. This clone has just one count. Its antigen is as yet unknown. This CDR3 fails to terminate in the conserved phenylalanine or tryptophan, so it likely reflects a read error. No DNA is shown, since the ends of the CDR3 on it are uncertain; the CDR3 is the one TCRdb lists. Findings and caveats of the study: Later on, an analysis tied 15,000 or so TCR beta sequences to HLA alleles at 0.05 false discovery rate.

The source material was PBMCs. This sequence joins TRBV5-4 and TRBJ2-3; the table's D call, TRBD1, was not checked against the DNA. The TCR sequence derives from a woman in her twenties or thirties in good health and CMV-seronegative. The CDR3 protein is CASSPIKQGSR.